A selection of T cell receptor beta chains follows, all from one sample in a study of T cells in Graves' hyperthyroidism and ophthalmopathy. A single record per CDR3 protein comes from TCRdb applying MiXCR to the multiplex PCR reads. This table holds about 570,000 distinct CDR3 sequences, 40% to 55% found once. Source material: peripheral blood or thyroid tissue (not recorded which). These receptors all stem from an adult woman with Graves' disease, either hyperthyroidism or ophthalmopathy (not recorded which). CDR3s include the opening cysteine and the closing phenylalanine or tryptophan. D genes are given only for firm matches. Clone size is not always given. Where it is, it says once, few, many or a class for expanded clones.

.	TRBV19	.	TRBJ2-6	TGTGCCAGTAGTTGGGGGCCTGGGGGGACCTACGTCCTGACTTTC	CASSWGPGGTYVLTF
TRBD1	TRBV5-1	.	TRBJ2-2	TGCGCCAGCAGCCCGGCGACAGGGGGCGATCGTGAAGTAAGCGGGGAGCTGTTTTTT	CASSPATGGDREVSGELFF
.	TRBV7-8	.	TRBJ1-1	TGTGCCAGCAGCCCCGCCAGTGGGATGAACACTGAAGCTTTCTTT	CASSPASGMNTEAFF
TRBD1	TRBV5-1	.	TRBJ1-5	TGCGCCAGCAGCCAAGGGACAGAAGAAAATCAGCCCCAGCATTTT	CASSQGTEENQPQHF
.	TRBV7-9	many	TRBJ1-4	TGTGCCAGCAGCTTAGACGCCGGGGGTCGGACTAATGAAAAACTGTTTTTT	CASSLDAGGRTNEKLFF
TRBD1	TRBV20-1	many	TRBJ1-4	TGCAGTGTAATGAATGGACAGGCGAATGAAAAACTGTTTTTT	CSVMNGQANEKLFF
.	TRBV28	.	TRBJ2-7	TGTGCCAGCAGCCCGCCGGTGGGGTACCACGAGCAGTACTTC	CASSPPVGYHEQYF
.	TRBV19	many	TRBJ2-7	TGTGCCAGTAATTTCGACGGTAGCTCCTACGAGCAGTACTTC	CASNFDGSSYEQYF
.	TRBV3-1	many	TRBJ1-6	TGTGCCAGCAGGAACGGTAATTCACCCCTCCACTTT	CASRNGNSPLHF
.	TRBV4-2	many	TRBJ2-7	TGTGCCAGCAGCCACCGGACATTGAGCTCCTACGAGCAGTACTTC	CASSHRTLSSYEQYF
.	TRBV10-3	.	TRBJ1-5	TGTGCCATCAGTCGGGACCCCTTGCTTCCCCAGCATTTT	CAISRDPLLPQHF
.	TRBV5-1	many	TRBJ2-6	TGCGCCAGCAGCTTGTCACCTTTAAGGGGCTCTGGGGCCAACGTCCTGACTTTC	CASSLSPLRGSGANVLTF
.	TRBV7-6	.	TRBJ1-1	TGTGCCAGCAGCACAGGGACAGAAGCTTTCTTT	CASSTGTEAFF
.	TRBV2	.	TRBJ1-5	TGTGCCAGCAGCCGACAGATGGAGGATCAGCCCCAGCATTTT	CASSRQMEDQPQHF
TRBD1	TRBV29-1	.	TRBJ2-7	TGCAGCTCTTCGACAGGGGGAGGCTCCGAGCAGTACTTC	CSSSTGGGSEQYF
TRBD1	TRBV12-3/TRBV12-4	.	TRBJ1-1	TGTGCCAGCAGTTTAAGGCCAGGGGGTATGGCTGAAGCTTTCTTT	CASSLRPGGMAEAFF
.	TRBV10-3	few	TRBJ2-2	TGTGCCACCTGGCGCTCAACGAACACCGGGGAGCTGTTTTTT	CATWRSTNTGELFF
.	TRBV11-2	many	TRBJ2-5	TGTGCCAGCAGCTTGTGGACCTCCAGGCGGGAGACCCAGTACTTC	CASSLWTSRRETQYF
.	TRBV20-1	many	TRBJ1-1	TGCAGTGCTAGAGATGTGGTGGGGGCATTGAGCACTGAAGCTTTCTTT	CSARDVVGALSTEAFF
.	TRBV12-3/TRBV12-4	many	TRBJ1-2	TGTGCCAGCAGTGACTCAGGGGTGGGGTATGGCTACACCTTC	CASSDSGVGYGYTF
.	TRBV6-5	many	TRBJ1-1	TGTGCCAGCGCCGAAGGGGGGGCAACTGAAGCTTTCTTT	CASAEGGATEAFF
.	TRBV7-9	.	TRBJ2-5	TGTGCCAGCAGCTTAATTGGGCGATCCCAAATCGAAGAGACCCAGTACTTC	CASSLIGRSQIEETQYF
.	TRBV7-2	.	TRBJ1-1	TGTGCCAGCAGCTTACAGGGGAGTTTGGAAGCTTTCTTT	CASSLQGSLEAFF
TRBD1	TRBV2	many	TRBJ1-6	TGTGCCAGCAGCGACAGGGCAGGCGGTTCACCCCTCCACTTT	CASSDRAGGSPLHF
.	TRBV2	.	TRBJ2-5	TGTGCCAGCAGTGGCGGGACAGAACATCAGCCCCAGTACTTC	CASSGGTEHQPQYF
.	TRBV15	many	TRBJ2-7	TGTGCCACCAGCAGAGATCTGGGCTCCCACGAGCAGTACTTC	CATSRDLGSHEQYF
.	TRBV24-1	.	TRBJ1-5	TGTGCCACCAGTGTAGGGGCGCGGGGGACCCAGCATTTT	CATSVGARGTQHF
.	TRBV12-3/TRBV12-4	many	TRBJ2-7	TGTGCCAGCAGGGGGGGAAAGCCCTACGAGCAGTACTTC	CASRGGKPYEQYF
.	TRBV2	many	TRBJ1-2	TGTGCCAGCAAGGCAACTTTTGGCAGGGCTGGCTACACCTTC	CASKATFGRAGYTF
.	TRBV7-7	.	TRBJ1-1	TGTGCTGGCAGCTTCTCAGAGAACACTGAAGCTTTCTTT	CAGSFSENTEAFF
.	TRBV19	.	TRBJ2-3	TGTGCCAGTAGTAATTGGGGCGAGCGCAATACGCAGTATTTT	CASSNWGERNTQYF
.	TRBV2	.	TRBJ1-4	TGTGCCAGCAGTGAAACAGCGGGAGTATATGAAAAACTGTTTTTT	CASSETAGVYEKLFF
.	TRBV7-6	many	TRBJ2-7	TGTGCCAGCACCAAAGGCACAGGGAACTACGAGCAGTACTTC	CASTKGTGNYEQYF
.	TRBV28	.	TRBJ1-2	TGTGCCAGCAGTTTAACCTCCGAACGGCTCCCAGATGGCTACACCTTC	CASSLTSERLPDGYTF
TRBD1	TRBV29-1	.	TRBJ2-2	TGCAGCTGGAGACAGGGGGACACCGGGGAGCTGTTTTTT	CSWRQGDTGELFF
.	TRBV19	.	TRBJ1-1	TGTGCCAGCAGGGACATGATTAGTGCGGGGGATGCTGAAGCTTTCTTT	CASRDMISAGDAEAFF
.	TRBV2	many	TRBJ1-1	TGTGCCAGCAGTCTGCTGGACGAGGCTTTCTTT	CASSLLDEAFF
.	TRBV29-1	.	TRBJ1-4	TGCAGCGTTGAAGAAGGGGCCGGTGAAAAACTGTTTTTT	CSVEEGAGEKLFF
.	TRBV12-3/TRBV12-4	few	TRBJ1-5	TGTGCCAGCAGTTTAGCCAGCCCTTATAGCAATCAGCCCCAGCATTTT	CASSLASPYSNQPQHF
TRBD2	TRBV6-1	.	TRBJ2-7	TGTGCCAGCAGTGTAGTGTTCGGGGGGGATTCCTACGAGCAGTACTTC	CASSVVFGGDSYEQYF
TRBD2	TRBV7-9	many	TRBJ2-5	TGTGCCAGCAGCTTAAGCGGGAGGGGCTTATGGGAGACCCAGTACTTC	CASSLSGRGLWETQYF
.	TRBV4-1	many	TRBJ2-7	TGCGCCAGCAGCCAACGGGACAGCCGGCGGGGCGAGCAGTACTTC	CASSQRDSRRGEQYF
.	TRBV28	.	TRBJ2-7	TGTGCCAGTACACGCACAGGTTCTCGGGACAAGCAGTACTTC	CASTRTGSRDKQYF
TRBD1	TRBV4-2	few	TRBJ1-5	TGTGCCAGCAGCCAAGAAGGGAGACAGGGGAGCAATCAGCCCCAGCATTTT	CASSQEGRQGSNQPQHF
TRBD2	TRBV5-1	.	TRBJ2-1	TGCGCCAGCAGCACGAGCGGGCGGGAGGGGTTCTTC	CASSTSGREGFF
.	TRBV12-3/TRBV12-4	.	TRBJ1-2	TGTGCCAGCAGCTGGGACATCAACACCGGGATCGACACTAACTATGGCTACACCTTC	CASSWDINTGIDTNYGYTF
.	TRBV12-3/TRBV12-4	.	TRBJ1-4	TGTGCCAGCAGCCTCCTCGGTGAAAAACTGTTTTTT	CASSLLGEKLFF
TRBD2	TRBV9	many	TRBJ2-7	TGTGCCAGCAGCGTAGAAAGCGGGAGGGTAGACGAGCAGTACTTC	CASSVESGRVDEQYF
TRBD1	TRBV15	once	TRBJ1-6	TGTGCCACCAGCAGCCAAGACAGGGGAGGGAATTCACCCCTCCACTTT	CATSSQDRGGNSPLHF
.	TRBV29-1	.	TRBJ2-1	TGCAGCGTTGTCAGGGGCTACAATGAGCAGTTCTTC	CSVVRGYNEQFF